Listed below are T cell receptor beta chains from one sample, sequenced in a study of cytomegalovirus exposure and HLA in healthy donors. Sequenced by immunoSEQ multiplex PCR; TCRdb stores in-frame clones only, minus some. Among under 150,000 clones listed, 73% were seen once. Input material: PBMCs. Receptors originate from a woman between 40 and 55 years old in good health and CMV-seronegative. Each CDR3 is given with its conserved first and last residue. Each record gives: J gene, V gene, CDR3 length, CDR3 protein.

>TRBJ2-2|TRBV7-3|15
CASSPSGFNTGELFF
>TRBJ1-2|TRBV4-1|17
CASSQDLFDARSYGYTF
>TRBJ2-3|TRBV13|13
CASSLVRGDTQYF
>TRBJ1-1|TRBV5-1|13
CASSLGQGLEAFF
>TRBJ2-7|TRBV2|16
CASSVNRQGRSDEQYF
>TRBJ1-1|TRBV19|16
CASQPQGQSLNTEAFF
>TRBJ2-1|TRBV6-5|16
CASSYSGQGARNEQFF
>TRBJ1-1|TRBV9|16
CASSSSTGGWGTEAFF
>TRBJ1-6|TRBV28|14
CASIRQGRNSPLHF
>TRBJ1-1|TRBV4-1|16
CASSQLGQGGFTEAFF
>TRBJ2-5|TRBV5-6|13
CASRPVAGETQYF
>TRBJ1-1|TRBV2|13
CASSETGYTEAFF
>TRBJ2-3|TRBV6-1|15
CASSDGVQRGDTQYF
>TRBJ2-1|TRBV7-2|19
CASITGKRGGGGTYNEQFF
>TRBJ2-5|TRBV28|17
CASSTITGTTGKETQYF
>TRBJ1-1|TRBV7-9|16
CASSPGMGTMNTEAFF
>TRBJ1-2|TRBV10-2|13
CASRGTGDYGYTF
>TRBJ1-5|TRBV28|13
CASSLLRNQPQHF
>TRBJ1-2|TRBV7-9|15
CASSLNRGRMDGYTF
>TRBJ2-1|TRBV2|13
CASRVGRAGEQFF
>TRBJ1-1|TRBV6-6|15
CASSGDRSMNTEAFF
>TRBJ2-2|TRBV5-4|15
CASSPGTSFAGELFF
>TRBJ2-3|TRBV11-2|19
CASSYEKRTGTGGVNTQYF
>TRBJ1-1|TRBV7-2|15
CASSLDSRGFTEAFF
>TRBJ1-5|TRBV28|17
CASSLLGGGGNNQPQHF
>TRBJ1-6|TRBV7-6|17
CASSPMVQGNYNSPLHF
>TRBJ1-1|TRBV21-1|13
CASSQDRAAGAFF
>TRBJ1-1|TRBV5-4|14
CASSLEGAKTEAFF
>TRBJ2-1|TRBV27|15
CASSQGQGTYNEQFF
>TRBJ2-7|TRBV10-3|14
CAIMGQGDQNEQYF
>TRBJ2-2|TRBV18|16
CASSPRWETNTGELFF
>TRBJ2-3|TRBV5-1|17
CASRIIYRGQGTDTQYF
>TRBJ2-3|TRBV19|16
CASTRGLSGGTDTQYF
>TRBJ2-2|TRBV18|16
CASSSRTKMNTGELFF
>TRBJ2-7|TRBV7-2|14
CASRTDRGGYEQYF
>TRBJ1-4|TRBV19|14
CASNYRGAREKLFF
>TRBJ2-3|TRBV7-3|17
CASSLNRPGFSTDTQYF
>TRBJ2-3|TRBV7-8|16
CASSPGTGFLGRAQYF
>TRBJ2-4|TRBV2|14
CASSSGGAKNIQYF
>TRBJ1-2|TRBV19|15
CASSMRDKANYGYTF